Listed below are T cell receptor beta chains from one sample, sequenced in a study of regulatory T cells in long-lasting Graves disease. A single record per CDR3 protein comes from TCRdb applying MiXCR to the multiplex PCR reads. The sample has 600,000 to 850,000 distinct CDR3 sequences; around 32% are singletons. The source material was peripheral blood mononuclear cells (PBMCs), sampled when the disease was refractory, from a patient treated with antithyroid drugs. These receptors originate from a female donor with Graves disease. CDR3s leave out the opening cysteine and the closing phenylalanine or tryptophan. Size tells how often a clone was seen (once, few, many) or the class of an expanded clone, and some rows leave it out.

>many|TRBJ1-2|TRBV2
ASSLKPGEGYT
>.|TRBJ1-2|TRBV7-3
ASSLTPIGGSYGYT
>few|TRBJ1-5|TRBV25-1
ASSGTGDNQPQH
>.|TRBJ2-7|TRBV3-1
ASSPGGSSEQY
>few|TRBJ2-7|TRBV20-1
SARKGGGLAVYEQY
>many|TRBJ2-7|TRBV2
ASNAGTRVDEQY
>.|TRBJ2-5|TRBV3-1
ASSQDLQFQETQY
>few|TRBJ1-5|TRBV7-2
ASSSRDGPGAQH
>.|TRBJ2-2|TRBV6-1
ASSRKVLTGELF
>.|TRBJ1-1|TRBV6-1
ASSVVGTEAF
>many|TRBJ1-2|TRBV30
AWSELYGYT
>.|TRBJ1-5|TRBV6-1
ASRPTGEGNQPQH
>.|TRBJ1-5|TRBV18
ASSKTGLNQPQH
>.|TRBJ1-2|TRBV6-1
ASSQTGALNYGYT
>few|TRBJ2-7|TRBV19
ASSDRTGGYEQY
>.|TRBJ2-2|TRBV5-1
ASSRGTADTGELF
>few|TRBJ2-3|TRBV6-1
ASKNLGGVSTDTQY
>few|TRBJ2-2|TRBV5-1
ASSRMVGTGELF
>.|TRBJ2-7|TRBV5-1
ASSPPTSGGTYEQY
>.|TRBJ1-2|TRBV20-1
SVKKGADYGYT
>many|TRBJ1-2|TRBV28
ASSLSSGQGNYGYT
>.|TRBJ1-3|TRBV20-1
SARTGNGNTIY
>few|TRBJ2-7|TRBV6-1
ASEGAGAYEQY
>.|TRBJ2-7|TRBV6-1
ASNYRGTYEQY
>few|TRBJ1-1|TRBV10-3
AISESRTNTEAF
>few|TRBJ2-7|TRBV20-1
SARAGSGVREQY
>.|TRBJ2-7|TRBV4-1
ASSQIRGGYEQY
>many|TRBJ2-7|TRBV2
ASRDRTYEQY
>few|TRBJ2-2|TRBV20-1
SATGIRGTGELF